The source of this T cell receptor beta chain is a study of identical twins. Overall study results and limits: Zero-insertion analyses were open to partial confounding by invariant MAIT and iNKT cells.

A universal primer site was created by template switching, with the cDNA bearing unique molecular identifiers. From the 5' RACE reads, TCRdb called clonotypes with MiXCR, one entry per CDR3 protein. The data contain hundreds of thousands of distinct CDR3 sequences, 21% of them seen just once; the ten biggest clones take up 4.3%. This clonotype showed up many times. Its antigen is still unknown. In addition, the sample was reused for a study of T cells expressing NK-cell markers. As that report states: Sorted CD3+CD56+NKG2C+, CD3+CD56+NKG2C- and CD3+CD56-NKG2C+ T cells supplied TCR beta repertoires. No clear determination of HCMV specificity was made for expanded NKG2C+ T cell clones.

The sequence derives from a woman younger than 30 in good health. Material: PBMCs.

CDR3 DNA sequence: TGTGCCAGCAGCCGTAACGCGGGGATGCAGTATTTT. This encodes CASSRNAGMQYF. The chain links TRBV12-3 or TRBV12-4 to TRBJ2-3; possible D gene TRBD2, 6 bases. The germline V and J ends were trimmed by 6 bases and 11 bases, with 15 bases remaining between them. The length of the CDR3 is 12 residues.